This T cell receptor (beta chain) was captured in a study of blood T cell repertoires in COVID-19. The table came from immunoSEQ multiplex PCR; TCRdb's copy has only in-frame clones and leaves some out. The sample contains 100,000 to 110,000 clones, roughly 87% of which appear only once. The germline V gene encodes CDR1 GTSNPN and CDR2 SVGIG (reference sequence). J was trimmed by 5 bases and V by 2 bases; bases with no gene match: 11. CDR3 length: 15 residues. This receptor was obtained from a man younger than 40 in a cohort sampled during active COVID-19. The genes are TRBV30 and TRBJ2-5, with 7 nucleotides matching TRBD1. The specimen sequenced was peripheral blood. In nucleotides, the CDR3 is TGTGCCTGGAGTAGGGGGCAGGGGGTCGAGGAGACCCAGTACTTC. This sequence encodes CAWSRGQGVEETQYF.